This T cell receptor beta chain was identified in a study of cytomegalovirus exposure and HLA in healthy donors. With V trimmed by 4 bases and J by 4 bases, 7 bases remained unmatched. The germline CDR1 and CDR2 sequences are SEHNR and FQNEAQ (reference sequence). CDR3 length: 15 amino acids. Both 60 Vbeta primers and 13 Jbeta primers went into the PCR. Sequenced by immunoSEQ multiplex PCR; TCRdb stores in-frame clones only, minus some. The table includes roughly 180,000 clones, 80% detected once. Remarks on this clone: Its antigen remains unknown.

General study findings and limits: The classifier, whose performance was assessed in both the original and validation cohorts, reportedly diagnosed cytomegalovirus status with high specificity and sensitivity.

Material for sequencing was PBMCs. The clonotype was recovered from a woman under 40 in good health and CMV-seronegative. V and J are TRBV7-9 and TRBJ2-1; TRBD2 aligns across 7 bases. CDR3 amino acids: CASSSPGGGYNEQFF. The CDR3 nucleotides read TGTGCCAGCAGCTCCCCGGGGGGAGGGTACAATGAGCAGTTCTTC. The variable domain in full, completed from reference TRBV7-9 and TRBJ2-1, reads DTGVSQNPRHKITKRGQNVTFRCDPISEHNRLYWYRQTLGQGPEFLTYFQNEAQLEKSRLLSDRFSAERPKGSFSTLEIQRTEQGDSAMYLCASSSPGGGYNEQFFGPGTRLTVL.